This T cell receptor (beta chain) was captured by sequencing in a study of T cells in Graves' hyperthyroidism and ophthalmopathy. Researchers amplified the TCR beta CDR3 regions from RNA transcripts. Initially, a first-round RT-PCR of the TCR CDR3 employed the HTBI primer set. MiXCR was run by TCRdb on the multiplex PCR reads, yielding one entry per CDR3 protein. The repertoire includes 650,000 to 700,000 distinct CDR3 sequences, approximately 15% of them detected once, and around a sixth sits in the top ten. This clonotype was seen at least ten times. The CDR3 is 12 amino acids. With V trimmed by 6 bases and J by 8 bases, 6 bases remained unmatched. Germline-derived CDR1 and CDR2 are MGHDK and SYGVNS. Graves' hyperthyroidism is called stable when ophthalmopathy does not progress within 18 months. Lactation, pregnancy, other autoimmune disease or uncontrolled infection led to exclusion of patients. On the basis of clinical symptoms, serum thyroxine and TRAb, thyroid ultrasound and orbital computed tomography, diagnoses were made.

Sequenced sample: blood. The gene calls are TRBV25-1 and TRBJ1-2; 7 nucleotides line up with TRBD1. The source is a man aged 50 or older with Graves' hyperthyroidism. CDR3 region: CASSRDSGGYTF. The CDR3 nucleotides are TGTGCCAGCAGCCGGGACAGTGGAGGCTACACCTTC.